This TCR beta chain was captured by sequencing in a study of blood T cell repertoires in COVID-19. Study as a whole: The origin of the acute and convalescent COVID-19 samples was the United States, Italy and Spain. The cDNA or gDNA used as material had been derived from T cells, B-cell-depleted T cells, or PBMCs.

Original handling: Reference gene primers were amplified, and this amplification served to estimate nucleated cell counts. Clones were sequenced by immunoSEQ multiplex PCR, and TCRdb holds only the in-frame ones, with some missing. That table gives V, J and clone size, and the DNA gave D and trimming. Of some 200,000 clones listed, about four fifths are singletons. Sequenced input: peripheral blood. The receptor's source is a woman aged 30 to 39 who had recovered from COVID-19.

The DNA for the CDR3 is TGTGCCAGCAGTACCACGAGGAGGTCCCCTTACGAGCAGTACTTC. Protein sequence: CASSTTRRSPYEQYF. The V call is TRBV28, the J call TRBJ2-7; a possible D gene is TRBD2 (5 bases). CDR3 length: 15 residues. Germline V gives CDR1 MDHEN, CDR2 SYDVKM. V lost 5 bases, J lost 4 bases, and 18 bases lay in between.